The 8 T cell receptor beta chains below come from one sample, sequenced in a study of T cells in Graves' hyperthyroidism and ophthalmopathy. Amplified regions were TCR beta CDR3 sequences from RNA transcripts. In the first-round RT-PCR of the TCR CDR3, the HTBI primer set was used. MiXCR, applied by TCRdb to the multiplex PCR reads, yields one record per CDR3 protein. Of under 350,000 distinct CDR3 sequences listed, roughly 20% were seen once; the top ten hold 45% to 55%. Sequences were obtained from blood. These receptors were taken from a woman in her forties or fifties with Graves' hyperthyroidism.

This clonotype was counted many times. This chain connects TRBV12-3 or TRBV12-4 to TRBJ1-1; D remains ambiguous. This CDR3 has 13 residues. Trimming stripped 3 bases from V and 5 bases from J, with 10 bases between. CDR3 coding DNA: TGTGCCAGCAGTTTTATTGAGGGTACTGAAGCTTTCTTT. Translated, it gives CASSFIEGTEAFF.

This clonotype has at least ten counts. The gene calls are TRBV25-1 and TRBJ1-1, with D unresolved. The CDR3 has 12 residues. Per germline, CDR1 MGHDK and CDR2 SYGVNS. The V gene lost 6 bases and the J gene lost 0 bases, with 5 bases spanning the gap. CDR3 sequence reads: CASRRMNTEAFF. The CDR3 DNA is TGTGCCAGCAGACGTATGAACACTGAAGCTTTCTTT.

The V gene is TRBV7-3, the J gene TRBJ2-4, with a weak D call TRBD2 (6 bases). CDR3 length equals 16 residues. Germline-derived CDR1 and CDR2 are SGHTA and FQGTGA. The V end lost 0 bases, the J end lost 7 bases, and 16 bases lay between the germline ends. The CDR3 reads CASSLTGFPGGNIQYF. In DNA form, the CDR3 reads TGTGCCAGCAGCTTAACAGGATTCCCTGGGGGGAACATTCAGTACTTC.

This clonotype was counted many times. The CDR3 is CASSFLDRVYNEQFF. CDR3 coding DNA: TGTGCCAGCAGTTTTCTGGACAGGGTCTACAATGAGCAGTTCTTC. The chain has TRBV12-3 or TRBV12-4 and TRBJ2-1, with 8 nucleotides matching TRBD1. The CDR3 runs 15 residues. Trimming removed 3 bases from V and 3 bases from J; junction bases left unmatched: 4.

This clonotype appeared many times. This chain uses TRBV28 with TRBJ2-1, with 13 positions matching TRBD2. The CDR3 covers 16 residues. The J segment lost 6 bases and the V segment lost 5 bases, leaving 7 bases of the junction unmatched. The germline CDR1 and CDR2 sequences are MDHEN and SYDVKM. CDR3 coding DNA: TGTGCCAGCAGTGGGGAAGGACTAGCGGGAGCCAATGAGCAGTTCTTC. Translated, it gives CASSGEGLAGANEQFF. The full variable domain, in which reference TRBV28 and TRBJ2-1 provide the parts outside the CDR3, is DVKVTQSSRYLVKRTGEKVFLECVQDMDHENMFWYRQDPGLGLRLIYFSYDVKMKEKGDIPEGYSVSREKKERFSLILESASTNQTSMYLCASSGEGLAGANEQFFGPGTRLTVL.

This clonotype was found many times. This chain joins TRBV6-1 and TRBJ1-4; 10 bases align to TRBD1. The CDR3 contains 18 residues. Germline CDR1 and CDR2: MNHNS and SASEGT. V lost 3 bases to trimming and J lost 4 bases; unmatched junction nucleotides: 11. The DNA of the CDR3 is TGTGCCAGCAGTGATGCCGGGACAGGGGCCTGGAATAATGAAAAACTGTTTTTT. Translation: CASSDAGTGAWNNEKLFF.

The count of this clonotype is one. This may arise from a read error, as a much more abundant clone is one base away. The gene calls are TRBV29-1 and TRBJ2-3; D remains unclear. V dropped 7 bases and J dropped 4 bases, with 15 bases sitting between them. The CDR3 loop spans 13 amino acids. Germline CDR1 reads SQVTM; CDR2 reads ANQGSEA. The CDR3 DNA reads TGCAGCGCCCCCGTTGCACGGGCAGATACGCAGTATTTT. This gives the protein CSAPVARADTQYF.

Worth noting for this clonotype: The junction departs from germline at one end; a sequencing error may be responsible. V gene TRBV18 combines with J gene TRBJ2-2, with D perhaps TRBD1 (6 bases). CDR1 and CDR2 from the germline V gene are KGHSH and LQKENI. CDR3 size: 15 residues. The CDR3 DNA follows: TGTGCCAGCCCACCAATAGACAGGAACGGCGGGGAGCTGTTTTTT. This translates into CASPPIDRNGGELFF.